One sample yielded the 18 T cell receptor beta chains listed below, sequenced in a study of blood T cell repertoires in COVID-19. Sequencing was performed with immunoSEQ multiplex PCR; in TCRdb, only in-frame clones are kept and a portion is missing. The sample records hundreds of thousands of clones, around 82% being singletons. The sequencing input was peripheral blood. The receptors were gathered from an elderly woman with acute or convalescent COVID-19.

The chain recombines TRBV12-3 or TRBV12-4 with TRBJ1-5; the D is unclear. V lost 2 bases, J lost 9 bases, and 11 bases lay in between. The CDR3 consists of 13 residues. This CDR3 reads CASSLQVERPQHF. CDR3 in DNA: TGTGCCAGCAGTTTACAGGTGGAAAGGCCCCAGCATTTT.

The chain couples TRBV18 to TRBJ1-5, with TRBD1 matching 9 bases. CDR3 length equals 16 residues. Germline V gene lookup returns CDR1 KGHSH and CDR2 LQKENI. J gave up 6 bases and V 5 bases, and 11 bases lay outside the gene matches. Here the CDR3 reads CASSALGQGSRQPQHF. As DNA, the CDR3 is TGTGCCAGCTCAGCGTTGGGACAGGGCTCACGTCAGCCCCAGCATTTT.

V and J are TRBV7-6 and TRBJ2-7; D is ambiguous. V lost 1 base and J lost 7, with 17 bases in between. The CDR3 runs to 15 residues. Germline assignment: CDR1 SGHVS and CDR2 FNYEAQ. CDR3 coding DNA: TGTGCCAGCAGCTTAGATGGAGCGCCCACTCGGGAGCAGTACTTC. The encoded protein is CASSLDGAPTREQYF. Complete variable domain (other parts from reference TRBV7-6 and TRBJ2-7): GAGVSQSPRYKVTKRGQDVALRCDPISGHVSLYWYRQALGQGPEFLTYFNYEAQQDKSGLPNDRFSAERPEGSISTLTIQRTEQRDSAMYRCASSLDGAPTREQYFGPGTRLTVT.

The chain couples TRBV7-2 to TRBJ2-1; unclear D gene. The CDR3 length is 14 residues. Trimming removed 1 base at V and 6 bases at J, with 10 bases between. Germline CDR1 reads SGHTA; CDR2 reads FQGNSA. CDR3 DNA: TGTGCCAGCAGCTTAGTAACGAGTCCCAATGAGCAGTTCTTC. This encodes CASSLVTSPNEQFF.

The chain joins TRBV18 to TRBJ1-2, with D perhaps matching TRBD1 (5 bases). The germline V and J ends were trimmed by 4 bases and 8 bases, with 11 bases remaining between them. The CDR3 sequence is 12 residues long. CDR1 and CDR2 from the germline V gene are KGHSH and LQKENI. The CDR3 sequence is CASSRGEMGYTF. The CDR3 region has the DNA TGTGCCAGCTCACGGGGGGAGATGGGCTACACCTTC.

The chain has TRBV6-5 and TRBJ1-1; D not certain. Germline V gene sequence: CDR1 MNHEY, CDR2 SVGAGI. V gave up 0 bases and J gave up 0 bases, with 5 bases separating them. The CDR3 loop spans 14 amino acids. The CDR3 region has the DNA TGTGCCAGCAGTTACTCTGAGCTGAACACTGAAGCTTTCTTT. This codes for CASSYSELNTEAFF.

This clone was counted a few times. The gene calls are TRBV4-2 and TRBJ1-6; the D gene is possibly TRBD1 (5 bases). The V and J ends lost 0 bases and 7 bases respectively, with 10 bases between them. The CDR3 is 15 amino acids. Germline-derived CDR1 and CDR2 are LGHNA and YNFKEQ. The CDR3 DNA reads TGTGCCAGCAGCCAAGAAGGGGTAAGCAATTCACCCCTCCACTTT. Translated: CASSQEGVSNSPLHF.

This clone was seen a handful of times. In DNA form, the CDR3 reads TGTGCCAGCAGTGAAGTTTTCACTTCCGGGACAGGGGCCTATGGCTACACCTTC. Amino acid sequence: CASSEVFTSGTGAYGYTF. The chain has TRBV6-1 and TRBJ1-2; 10 bases match TRBD1. V shed 1 base, J shed 4 bases, and the junction held 12 bases outside the gene matches. This CDR3 contains 18 residues. CDR1 MNHNS and CDR2 SASEGT come from the germline V gene.

This clone was counted only a few times. The gene calls are TRBV7-8 and TRBJ1-5, with TRBD1 as a possible D gene (6 bases). Germline V lookup: CDR1 SGHVS, CDR2 FQNEAQ. The CDR3 loop spans 15 amino acids. V was cut by 5 bases and J by 9 bases, with 20 bases left in between. DNA of the CDR3: TGTGCCAGCAGCACCCGCGGGGGGCGGGCGCGGCCCCAGCATTTT. It is translated as CASSTRGGRARPQHF.

The CDR3 DNA reads as TGTGCCAGCAGCCTTAGAGGCGACTATCGCCCCTACAATGAGCAGTTCTTC. Encoded protein: CASSLRGDYRPYNEQFF. This rearrangement joins TRBV11-2 to TRBJ2-1; D may be TRBD2 (5 bases). CDR3 size: 17 residues. Per the germline V gene, CDR1 is SGHAT and CDR2 is FQNNGV. Trimming removed 5 bases from V and 2 bases from J, with 19 bases in between.

This clone was found once. The genes are TRBV4-2 and TRBJ2-3; TRBD2 matches 10 bases. V trimming: 6 bases; J trimming: 2 bases; junction bases outside the gene matches: 14. The V gene's germline CDR1 is LGHNA and CDR2 YNFKEQ. There are 18 residues in the CDR3. CDR3 residues: CASRPTRALAGNTDTQYF. CDR3 bases: TGTGCCAGCAGACCGACAAGGGCACTAGCGGGGAACACAGATACGCAGTATTTT.

The rearrangement links TRBV6-5 to TRBJ1-1; 9 bases align to TRBD1. With V trimmed by 6 bases and J by 1 base, 3 bases remained unmatched. Germline V gives CDR1 MNHEY, CDR2 SVGAGI. The CDR3 consists of 14 residues. This CDR3 reads CASRKQGANTEAFF. Written as DNA, the CDR3 is TGTGCCAGCAGAAAACAGGGGGCGAACACTGAAGCTTTCTTT.

The V gene is TRBV27, the J gene TRBJ2-7; a weak D match, TRBD2 (5 bases). The V and J ends lost 3 bases and 0 bases respectively, with 15 bases between them. The CDR3 is made up of 16 amino acids. Germline V gives CDR1 MNHEY, CDR2 SMNVEV (reference sequence). The CDR3 protein is CASSFRGNTRSYEQYF. The CDR3 region has the DNA TGTGCCAGCAGTTTCCGGGGTAACACTCGCTCCTACGAGCAGTACTTC.

In this sample, this clone turned up once. The chain is built from TRBV3-1 (or the pseudogene TRBV3-2) and TRBJ1-5; a weak D match, TRBD1 (5 bases). The CDR3 runs to 16 residues. Trimming removed 0 bases at V and 3 bases at J, with 12 bases between. Germline lookup yields CDR1 LGHDT and CDR2 YNNKEL (reference sequence). The CDR3 DNA is TGTGCCAGCAGCCAAGATTCCGGGGGGGTCAATCAGCCCCAGCATTTT. The encoded protein is CASSQDSGGVNQPQHF.

The V call is TRBV18, the J call TRBJ1-1; weak D call: TRBD1 (5 bases). The CDR3 totals 14 residues. Germline values: CDR1 KGHSH, CDR2 LQKENI. Between the trimmed V and J ends, which lost 1 base and 1 base, there was a span of 7 bases. This CDR3 is CASSPLGPNTEAFF. DNA of the CDR3: TGTGCCAGCTCACCACTGGGGCCGAACACTGAAGCTTTCTTT.

V is TRBV4-1 and J is TRBJ2-5; perhaps TRBD2 as D (6 bases). Germline CDR1 MGHRA, CDR2 YSYEKL. Deletions cut 1 base from V and 3 bases from J, with 9 bases between. CDR3 length equals 14 residues. The DNA of the CDR3 is TGCGCCAGCAGCCAAGGGGTAGCGGAAGAGACCCAGTACTTC. Translated: CASSQGVAEETQYF.

This clone was counted a few times. The genes are TRBV30 and TRBJ1-4; D remains unclear. Germline V lookup: CDR1 GTSNPN, CDR2 SVGIG (reference sequence). The CDR3 sequence is 14 residues long. Trimming pared 3 bases from V and 0 bases from J, leaving 8 bases between. The CDR3 loop is CAWRGVATNEKLFF. Here the CDR3 DNA reads TGTGCCTGGAGAGGAGTAGCAACTAATGAAAAACTGTTTTTT.

This clone was counted once. The V and J genes are TRBV6-5 and TRBJ2-7; 7 nucleotides align to TRBD2. Germline CDR1 is MNHEY and CDR2 is SVGAGI. This CDR3 spans 15 amino acids. J was trimmed by 4 bases and V by 6 bases; bases with no gene match: 12. CDR3 DNA sequence: TGTGCCAGCAGACCCTCCCTAGCGGCAGCATACGAGCAGTACTTC. Translating gives CASRPSLAAAYEQYF.